This T cell receptor beta chain was recovered during a study of blood T cell repertoires in COVID-19. The wider study: The United States, Italy and Spain supplied acute and convalescent COVID-19 samples.

As processed by the authors: Amplified reference gene primers provided the basis for estimating nucleated cell counts. TCRdb keeps only in-frame clones here, not all; method: immunoSEQ multiplex PCR. Clonal size and the V and J genes are those of that table, whereas D and trimming came from the DNA. Of about 140,000 clones in the sample, roughly 84% were seen once. The sequence derives from a woman aged 60-75 years with acute or convalescent COVID-19. The sample consisted of peripheral blood.

In DNA, the CDR3 is TGTGCCAGCAGCCCGGGGTACCTCTACAATGAGCAGTTCTTC. Amino acids: CASSPGYLYNEQFF. The rearrangement links TRBV28 to TRBJ2-1; a weak D match, TRBD2 (5 bases). CDR3 size: 14 residues. Trimming removed 6 bases from V and 3 bases from J, with 12 bases in between. Germline V gene data show CDR1 as MDHEN and CDR2 as SYDVKM.